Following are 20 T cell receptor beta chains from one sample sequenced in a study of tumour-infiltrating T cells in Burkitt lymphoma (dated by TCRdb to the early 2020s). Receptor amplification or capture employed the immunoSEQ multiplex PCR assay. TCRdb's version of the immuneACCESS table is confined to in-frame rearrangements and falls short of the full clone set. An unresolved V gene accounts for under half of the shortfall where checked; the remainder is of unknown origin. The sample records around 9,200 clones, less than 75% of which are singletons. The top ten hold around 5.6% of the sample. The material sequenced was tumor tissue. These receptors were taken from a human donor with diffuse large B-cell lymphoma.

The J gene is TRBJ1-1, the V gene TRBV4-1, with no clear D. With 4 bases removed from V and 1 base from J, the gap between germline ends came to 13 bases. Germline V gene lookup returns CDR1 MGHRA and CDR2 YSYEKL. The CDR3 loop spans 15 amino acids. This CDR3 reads CASSLSRVGNTEAFF. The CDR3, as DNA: TGCGCCAGCAGCCTTTCGAGGGTGGGGAACACTGAAGCTTTCTTT.

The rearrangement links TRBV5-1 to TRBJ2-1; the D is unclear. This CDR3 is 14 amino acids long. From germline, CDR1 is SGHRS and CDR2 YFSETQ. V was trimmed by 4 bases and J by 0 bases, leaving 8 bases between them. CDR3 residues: CASSPLGSYNEQFF. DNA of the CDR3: TGCGCCAGCAGCCCCCTTGGCTCCTACAATGAGCAGTTCTTC.

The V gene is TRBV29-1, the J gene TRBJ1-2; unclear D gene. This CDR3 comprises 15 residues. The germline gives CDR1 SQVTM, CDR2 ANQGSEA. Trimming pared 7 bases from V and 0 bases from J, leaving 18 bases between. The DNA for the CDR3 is TGCAGCGCCGGGCCCCTGGCAGCTGCTAACTATGGCTACACCTTC. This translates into CSAGPLAAANYGYTF.

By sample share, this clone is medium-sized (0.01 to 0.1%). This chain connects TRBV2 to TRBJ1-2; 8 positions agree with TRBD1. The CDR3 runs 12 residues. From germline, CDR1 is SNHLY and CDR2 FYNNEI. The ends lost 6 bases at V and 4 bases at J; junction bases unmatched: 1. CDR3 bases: TGTGCCAGCAGCAGGGGGCTCTATGGCTACACCTTC. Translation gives CASSRGLYGYTF.

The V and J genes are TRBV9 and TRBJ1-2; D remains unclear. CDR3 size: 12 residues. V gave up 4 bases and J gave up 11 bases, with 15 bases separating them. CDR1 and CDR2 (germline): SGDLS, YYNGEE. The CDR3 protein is CASSTEGHVYTF. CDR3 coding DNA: TGTGCCAGCAGCACAGAGGGCCACGTATACACCTTC.

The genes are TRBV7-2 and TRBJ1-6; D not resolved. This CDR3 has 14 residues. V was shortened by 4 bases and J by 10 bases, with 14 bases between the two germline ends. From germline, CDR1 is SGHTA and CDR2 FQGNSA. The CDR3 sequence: CASSSPFQRSPLHF. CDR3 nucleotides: TGTGCCAGCAGCTCTCCCTTTCAGAGGTCACCCCTCCACTTT. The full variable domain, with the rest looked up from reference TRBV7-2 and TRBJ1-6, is GAGVSQSPSNKVTEKGKDVELRCDPISGHTALYWYRQSLGQGLEFLIYFQGNSAPDKSGLPSDRFSAERTGGSVSTLTIQRTQQEDSAVYLCASSSPFQRSPLHFGNGTRLTVT.

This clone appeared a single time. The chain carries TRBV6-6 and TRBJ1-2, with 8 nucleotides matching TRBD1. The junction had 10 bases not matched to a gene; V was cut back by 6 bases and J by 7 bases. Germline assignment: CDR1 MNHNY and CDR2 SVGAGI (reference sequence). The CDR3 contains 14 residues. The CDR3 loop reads CASSEDRVSGGYTF. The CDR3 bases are TGTGCCAGCAGCGAGGACAGGGTGAGCGGTGGCTACACCTTC.

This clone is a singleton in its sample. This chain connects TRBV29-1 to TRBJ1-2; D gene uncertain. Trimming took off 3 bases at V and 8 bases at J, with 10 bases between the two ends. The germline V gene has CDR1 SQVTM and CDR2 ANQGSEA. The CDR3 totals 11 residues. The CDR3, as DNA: TGCAGCGTTGACTATCGGGAAGGCTACACCTTC. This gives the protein CSVDYREGYTF.

The CDR3 DNA reads TGTGCCACCGGGGAGCGCAGCTCCTATAATTCACCCCTCCACTTT. Translating it yields CATGERSSYNSPLHF. The V and J genes are TRBV28 and TRBJ1-6; no definite D call. The V gene lost 10 bases and the J gene lost 0 bases, with 13 bases spanning the gap. This CDR3 spans 15 amino acids. From germline, CDR1 is MDHEN and CDR2 SYDVKM.

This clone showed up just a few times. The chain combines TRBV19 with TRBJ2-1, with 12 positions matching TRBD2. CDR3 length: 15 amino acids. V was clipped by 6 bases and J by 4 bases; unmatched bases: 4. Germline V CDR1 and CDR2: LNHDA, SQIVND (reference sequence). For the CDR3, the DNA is TGTGCCAGTAGGCTGACTAGCGGGGGATACAATGAGCAGTTCTTC. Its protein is CASRLTSGGYNEQFF.

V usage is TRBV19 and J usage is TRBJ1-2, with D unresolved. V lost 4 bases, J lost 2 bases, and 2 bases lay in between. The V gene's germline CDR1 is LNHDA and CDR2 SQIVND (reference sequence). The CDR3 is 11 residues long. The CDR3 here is CASSKNYGYTF. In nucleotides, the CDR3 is TGTGCCAGTAGTAAGAACTATGGCTACACCTTC.

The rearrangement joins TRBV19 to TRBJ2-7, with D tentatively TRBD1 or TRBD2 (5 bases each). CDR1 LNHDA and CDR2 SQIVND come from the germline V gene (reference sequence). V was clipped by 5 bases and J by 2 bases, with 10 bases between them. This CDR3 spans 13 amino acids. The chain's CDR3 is CASSYQGPYEQYF. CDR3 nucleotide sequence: TGTGCCAGTAGTTATCAGGGACCCTACGAGCAGTACTTC.

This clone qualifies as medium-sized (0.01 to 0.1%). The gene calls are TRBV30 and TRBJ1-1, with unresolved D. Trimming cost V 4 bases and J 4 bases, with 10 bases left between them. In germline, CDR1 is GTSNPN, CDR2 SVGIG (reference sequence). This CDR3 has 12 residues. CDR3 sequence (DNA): TGTGCCTGGACAGGTTTGGGCACTGAAGCTTTCTTT. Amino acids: CAWTGLGTEAFF.

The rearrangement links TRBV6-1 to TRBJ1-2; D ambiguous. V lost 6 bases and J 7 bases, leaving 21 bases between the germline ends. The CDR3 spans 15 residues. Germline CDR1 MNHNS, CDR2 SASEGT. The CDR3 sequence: CASSLESGPSFGYTF. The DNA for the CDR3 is TGTGCCAGCAGCCTAGAATCCGGGCCCAGCTTTGGCTACACCTTC.

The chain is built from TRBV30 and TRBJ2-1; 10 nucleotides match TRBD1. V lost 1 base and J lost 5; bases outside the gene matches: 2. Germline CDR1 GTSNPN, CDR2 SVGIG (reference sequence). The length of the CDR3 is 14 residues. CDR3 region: CAWSDGTGDNEQFF. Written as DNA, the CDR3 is TGTGCCTGGAGTGACGGGACAGGGGACAATGAGCAGTTCTTC.

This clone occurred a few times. This chain's CDR3 is CASSLQGLSYNSPLHF. In DNA form, the CDR3 reads TGCGCCAGCAGCTTGCAGGGGCTATCCTATAATTCACCCCTCCACTTT. J is TRBJ1-6 and V is TRBV5-1, with a tentative D call TRBD1 (6 bases). The CDR3 is made up of 16 amino acids. Germline CDR1 and CDR2: SGHRS and YFSETQ. With 1 base removed from V and 1 base from J, the gap between germline ends came to 9 bases.

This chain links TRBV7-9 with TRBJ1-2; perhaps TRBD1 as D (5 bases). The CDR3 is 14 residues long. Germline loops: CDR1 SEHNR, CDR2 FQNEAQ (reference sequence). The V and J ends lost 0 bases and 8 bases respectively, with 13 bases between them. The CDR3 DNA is TGTGCCAGCAGCTTAGCTTTTGGGAGGGACGGCTACACCTTC. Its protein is CASSLAFGRDGYTF.

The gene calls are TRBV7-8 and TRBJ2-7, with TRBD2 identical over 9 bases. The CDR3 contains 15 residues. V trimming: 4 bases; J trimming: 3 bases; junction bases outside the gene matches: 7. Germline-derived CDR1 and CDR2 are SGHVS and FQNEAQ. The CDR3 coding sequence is TGTGCCAGCAGCTCGTTAGCGGGGGAGGTCTACGAGCAGTACTTC. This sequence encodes CASSSLAGEVYEQYF.

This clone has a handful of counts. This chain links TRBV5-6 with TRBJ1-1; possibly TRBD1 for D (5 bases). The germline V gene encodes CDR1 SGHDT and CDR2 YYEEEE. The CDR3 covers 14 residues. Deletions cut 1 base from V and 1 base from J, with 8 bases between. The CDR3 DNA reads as TGTGCCAGCAGCTTGCAGGGTCAGAACACTGAAGCTTTCTTT. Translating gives CASSLQGQNTEAFF.

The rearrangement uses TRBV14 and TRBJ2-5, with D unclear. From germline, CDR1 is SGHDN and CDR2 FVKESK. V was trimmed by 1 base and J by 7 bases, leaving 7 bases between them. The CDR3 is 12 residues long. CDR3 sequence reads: CASSQVGLTQYF. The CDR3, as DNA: TGTGCCAGCAGCCAAGTTGGATTGACCCAGTACTTC.